Detailed here is one T cell receptor beta chain. The data were taken from a study of shared clonotypes between healthy human individuals. Libraries were prepared by immunoSEQ multiplex PCR; TCRdb keeps only in-frame clonotypes and omits some of them. The data contain about 2.4 million clones, approximately 93% of them seen just once; the ten biggest clones take up roughly 0.39%. The origin of this receptor is a man aged 18 to 29 in good health. Some clones in this sample may be carry-over from other donors' samples. The sequencing sample was made of naive CD4+ T cells from PBMCs. As to subset: CD45RA+ positively selected.

Here the CDR3 reads CASSSTGVAYNEQFF. The CDR3 DNA follows: TGTGCCAGCAGCTCGACAGGGGTAGCGTACAATGAGCAGTTCTTC. V is TRBV7-3 and J is TRBJ2-1; 8 bases fit TRBD1. The CDR3 totals 15 residues. The junction had 6 bases not matched to a gene; V was cut back by 4 bases and J by 4 bases. Germline assignment: CDR1 SGHTA and CDR2 FQGTGA.